Below, 25 T cell receptor beta chains from the same sample are listed, as sequenced in a study of control samples from healthy donors and cancer patients. The table came from immunoSEQ multiplex PCR; TCRdb's copy has only in-frame clones and leaves some out. The sample lists about 160,000 clones, 70% to 90% occurring once. Sequencing input: blood. Receptor source: a young man in good health.

J is TRBJ1-2 and V is TRBV3-1 (or the pseudogene TRBV3-2); D remains unclear. Germline V CDR1 and CDR2: LGHDT, YNNKEL (reference sequence). Trimming took off 2 bases at V and 8 bases at J, with 6 bases between the two ends. This CDR3 spans 11 amino acids. The CDR3: CASSQLEGYTF. CDR3 nucleotide sequence: TGTGCCAGCAGCCAATTGGAGGGCTACACCTTC.

The chain uses TRBV7-6 and TRBJ1-1; no definite D call. V was shortened by 3 bases and J by 4 bases, with 9 bases between the two germline ends. Germline V gene data show CDR1 as SGHVS and CDR2 as FNYEAQ. The length of the CDR3 is 13 residues. The CDR3 bases are TGTGCCAGCAGCTTGGCAGGACGCACTGAAGCTTTCTTT. Encoded protein: CASSLAGRTEAFF.

V gene TRBV18 combines with J gene TRBJ2-2, with 7 bases that match TRBD1. The V segment lost 8 bases and the J segment 0 bases; nucleotides outside the gene matches: 3. This CDR3 is built from 14 residues. CDR1 is KGHSH, CDR2 LQKENI, per germline. The CDR3 DNA reads as TGTGCCAGCCCCGGGACAGCGAACACCGGGGAGCTGTTTTTT. Its translation is CASPGTANTGELFF.

In this sample, this clone turned up once. This chain connects TRBV9 to TRBJ2-3, with D possibly being TRBD1 or TRBD2 (5 bases each). CDR1 is SGDLS and CDR2 is YYNGEE in the germline V gene. With 0 bases removed from V and 0 bases from J, the gap between germline ends came to 8 bases. This CDR3 is built from 15 residues. The CDR3 is CASSVDGASTDTQYF. The DNA of the CDR3 is TGTGCCAGCAGCGTAGACGGGGCTAGCACAGATACGCAGTATTTT. Combining the CDR3 with reference TRBV9 and TRBJ2-3 gives the whole variable domain DSGVTQTPKHLITATGQRVTLRCSPRSGDLSVYWYQQSLDQGLQFLIQYYNGEERAKGNILERFSAQQFPDLHSELNLSSLELGDSALYFCASSVDGASTDTQYFGPGTRLTVL.

The chain joins TRBV3-1 (or the pseudogene TRBV3-2) to TRBJ1-6; a weak D match, TRBD1 (5 bases). Trimming removed 1 base at V and 3 bases at J, with 13 bases between. The germline CDR1 and CDR2 sequences are LGHDT and YNNKEL (reference sequence). The CDR3 extends over 17 amino acids. The CDR3 sequence is CASSQGGRGFYNSPLHF. The CDR3 DNA sequence: TGTGCCAGCAGCCAAGGCGGAAGGGGCTTCTATAATTCACCCCTCCACTTT.

The rearrangement links TRBV28 to TRBJ2-1; TRBD2 aligns across 11 bases. Losses at the gene ends were 6 bases for V and 0 bases for J; bases not matched to a gene: 7. Germline CDR1 MDHEN, CDR2 SYDVKM. The CDR3 contains 17 residues. CDR3 sequence (DNA): TGTGCCAGCAGCCGGACTAGCGGGTTGAGCTCCTACAATGAGCAGTTCTTC. This translates into CASSRTSGLSSYNEQFF.

The V and J genes are TRBV27 and TRBJ1-3; 7 bases match TRBD1. Per germline, CDR1 MNHEY and CDR2 SMNVEV (reference sequence). CDR3 size: 16 residues. The V segment lost 0 bases and the J segment 0 bases; nucleotides outside the gene matches: 2. The CDR3 bases are TGTGCCAGCAGTTTATCGGGACAGTTCTCTGGAAACACCATATATTTT. Protein: CASSLSGQFSGNTIYF.

This clone showed up just a few times. The V and J genes are TRBV27 and TRBJ2-5; D may be TRBD1 (6 bases). Trimming shortened V by 5 bases and J by 5 bases, and 18 bases separated the two germline ends. CDR3 length equals 15 residues. Germline-derived CDR1 and CDR2 are MNHEY and SMNVEV (reference sequence). This CDR3 reads CASSESGTWGETQYF. The CDR3 DNA follows: TGTGCCAGCAGTGAATCCGGGACATGGGGTGAGACCCAGTACTTC.

This clone was counted once. V is TRBV28 and J is TRBJ1-5, with 7 bases that match TRBD1. Germline CDR1 reads MDHEN; CDR2 reads SYDVKM. This CDR3 spans 14 amino acids. V shed 6 bases, J shed 2 bases, and the junction held 4 bases outside the gene matches. The CDR3, as DNA: TGTGCCAGCAGCAGGGGGGGACGCAATCAGCCCCAGCATTTT. This sequence encodes CASSRGGRNQPQHF. Using reference TRBV28 and TRBJ1-5 for the parts outside the CDR3, the full variable domain is DVKVTQSSRYLVKRTGEKVFLECVQDMDHENMFWYRQDPGLGLRLIYFSYDVKMKEKGDIPEGYSVSREKKERFSLILESASTNQTSMYLCASSRGGRNQPQHFGDGTRLSIL.

The V gene is TRBV6-6, the J gene TRBJ2-3, with TRBD2 matching 8 bases. This CDR3 is built from 16 residues. CDR1 is MNHNY and CDR2 is SVGAGI in the germline V gene (reference sequence). The ends lost 3 bases at V and 0 bases at J; junction bases unmatched: 5. The CDR3 DNA follows: TGTGCCAGCAGTTATAGGCTAGCGGGTAGCACAGATACGCAGTATTTT. This translates into CASSYRLAGSTDTQYF.

V is TRBV19 and J is TRBJ2-1; D gene uncertain. CDR1 is LNHDA, CDR2 SQIVND, per germline (reference sequence). CDR3 length: 12 amino acids. V was pared by 7 bases and J by 5 bases, with 9 bases between. CDR3 nucleotide sequence: TGTGCCAGTAAACCAGCGAACAATGAGCAGTTCTTC. Its protein product is CASKPANNEQFF.

The chain uses TRBV20-1 and TRBJ1-1; tentative D call: TRBD1 (5 bases). CDR3 length: 13 amino acids. Trimming cost V 3 bases and J 11 bases, with 19 bases left between them. Germline-derived CDR1 and CDR2 are DFQATT and SNEGSKA (reference sequence). CDR3 nucleotide sequence: TGCAGTGCTAGTTCGGCTGGGGGTGAGTTGGCTTTCTTT. It translates to CSASSAGGELAFF.

V usage is TRBV12-3 or TRBV12-4 and J usage is TRBJ2-2; D is unclear. This CDR3 is built from 12 residues. Trimming stripped 2 bases from V and 2 bases from J, with 0 bases between. The CDR3 region has the DNA TGTGCCAGCAGTTTAAACACCGGGGAGCTGTTTTTT. This translates into CASSLNTGELFF.

There are a few counts of this clone. This sequence joins TRBV19 and TRBJ1-2; D is possibly TRBD1 (5 bases). Trimming removed 7 bases from V and 4 bases from J, with 10 bases in between. The CDR3 is 12 residues long. From germline, CDR1 is LNHDA and CDR2 SQIVND (reference sequence). The CDR3 DNA reads as TGTGCCAGTATGGGGGGATTCTATGGCTACACCTTC. Amino acid sequence: CASMGGFYGYTF.

This clone was counted between two and nine times. The chain uses TRBV14 and TRBJ1-2; 7 nucleotides agree with TRBD1. Germline V gene data show CDR1 as SGHDN and CDR2 as FVKESK. This CDR3 contains 12 residues. The V gene end was trimmed by 5 bases and the J gene end by 5 bases; junction bases not matched to a gene: 2. This CDR3 reads CASSETGYGYTF. The CDR3 nucleotides are TGTGCCAGCAGCGAGACAGGGTATGGCTACACCTTC.

The chain is built from TRBV11-2 and TRBJ2-4, with D hard to call. This CDR3 contains 12 residues. V was cut by 11 bases and J by 1 base, with 9 bases left in between. CDR1 and CDR2 (germline): SGHAT, FQNNGV. The chain's CDR3 is CASRVAKNIQYF. The DNA of the CDR3 is TGTGCCTCCCGAGTCGCCAAAAACATTCAGTACTTC.

Details on this clone: Other DNA sequences within the sample encode an identical CDR3. The CDR3 DNA is TGTGCCAGCAGCCAAGGCCGGGGCTCTGGAAACACCATATATTTT. It translates to CASSQGRGSGNTIYF. The chain employs TRBV3-1 (or the pseudogene TRBV3-2) and TRBJ1-3; D unclear. V lost 1 base to trimming and J lost 0 bases, with 7 bases between them. Germline CDR1 reads LGHDT; CDR2 reads YNNKEL (reference sequence). This CDR3 spans 15 amino acids.

V and J are TRBV7-2 and TRBJ2-2; D gene unclear. Trimming left V 4 bases short and J 6 bases short, with 6 bases between. Germline lookup yields CDR1 SGHTA and CDR2 FQGNSA. The CDR3 runs to 12 residues. CDR3 in amino acids: CASSSWPGELFF. The CDR3 nucleotides are TGTGCCAGCAGCTCCTGGCCCGGGGAGCTGTTTTTT.

Note on this clone: A read error may account for a junction end that differs from germline. Other DNA sequences in the same sample also yield this CDR3. The genes are TRBV7-3 and TRBJ2-5; the D gene is possibly TRBD2 (5 bases). The CDR3 has 14 amino acids. From germline, CDR1 is SGHTA and CDR2 FQGTGA. CDR3 nucleotide sequence: TGTGCCACCTTCCCCAGCGGTGGTTGGGAGACCCAATACTTC. Residues: CATFPSGGWETQYF.

Here the CDR3 DNA reads TGTGCCAGCAGCCAAGTGCCAGGTTCTCATCAGCCCCAGCATTTT. Protein product: CASSQVPGSHQPQHF. The chain uses TRBV3-1 (or the pseudogene TRBV3-2) and TRBJ1-5, with unresolved D. The germline gives CDR1 LGHDT, CDR2 YNNKEL (reference sequence). Trimming took 1 base from V and 5 from J, leaving 12 bases between them. The CDR3 contains 15 residues.

V and J are TRBV4-1 and TRBJ2-7; maybe TRBD1 (5 bases). Trimming removed 1 base at V and 3 bases at J, with 19 bases between. The V gene's germline CDR1 is MGHRA and CDR2 YSYEKL. This CDR3 spans 17 amino acids. This CDR3 is CASSQVWKKDNHYEQYF. CDR3 coding DNA: TGCGCCAGCAGCCAAGTATGGAAGAAGGACAACCACTACGAGCAGTACTTC.

This clone was detected once. This CDR3 is CASSSQGYEQYF. CDR3 coding DNA: TGTGCCAGCAGCTCCCAGGGCTACGAGCAGTACTTC. This sequence joins TRBV7-2 and TRBJ2-7; a weak D match, TRBD1 (5 bases). The length of the CDR3 is 12 residues. V lost 4 bases and J lost 3, with 7 bases in between. Germline CDR1 SGHTA, CDR2 FQGNSA.

The chain combines TRBV20-1 with TRBJ1-1; unclear D gene. V lost 6 bases and J 7 bases, leaving 12 bases between the germline ends. The V gene's germline CDR1 is DFQATT and CDR2 SNEGSKA (reference sequence). The CDR3 totals 11 residues. The CDR3 nucleotides are TGCAGTGCCAGTGGGCGGTTTGAAGCTTTCTTT. This translates into CSASGRFEAFF.

The rearrangement uses TRBV28 and TRBJ1-2; 7 bases are a match to TRBD1. Trimming removed 6 bases from V and 5 bases from J; junction bases left unmatched: 6. The germline V gene encodes CDR1 MDHEN and CDR2 SYDVKM. This CDR3 contains 13 residues. CDR3 nucleotide sequence: TGTGCCAGCAGCGAGGGACAGTTGTATGGCTACACCTTC. This codes for CASSEGQLYGYTF.

The gene calls are TRBV27 and TRBJ1-1; D is uncertain. From germline, CDR1 is MNHEY and CDR2 SMNVEV (reference sequence). The V end lost 3 bases, the J end lost 1 base, and 9 bases lay between the germline ends. The CDR3 has 14 amino acids. Written as DNA, the CDR3 is TGTGCCAGCAGTTTCTCGCTTGCGAACACTGAAGCTTTCTTT. Its protein product is CASSFSLANTEAFF.